This is a list of T cell receptor beta chains from one sample in a study of blood T cell repertoires in COVID-19. The assay was immunoSEQ multiplex PCR, and TCRdb's table has in-frame clones only and misses some. The data show some 150,000 clones, around four fifths seen once. What was sequenced was peripheral blood. Receptor source: a woman aged 70 to 79 with COVID-19, enrolled during active disease. Each CDR3 is given with its conserved first and last residue. Fields, in order: CDR3 protein, CDR3 DNA, D gene, V gene, CDR3 length, clone size, J gene. The D gene is left open where the match is weak. Clone size, where shown, is once, few, many, or a class for clones that have expanded.

CDR3aa: CASSLVGGGRSYGYTF
CDR3nt: TGTGCCAGCTCCCTTGTAGGGGGGGGGCGCAGCTATGGCTACACCTTC
d_gene: -
v_gene: TRBV5-6
len: 16
abundance: -
j_gene: TRBJ1-2

CDR3aa: CASSIVTGGLNQPQHF
CDR3nt: TGTGCCAGTAGTATAGTGACAGGGGGTCTCAATCAGCCCCAGCATTTT
d_gene: TRBD1
v_gene: TRBV19
len: 16
abundance: -
j_gene: TRBJ1-5

CDR3aa: CASSWGLATYNEQFF
CDR3nt: TGTGCCAGTAGCTGGGGGCTAGCCACCTACAATGAGCAGTTCTTC
d_gene: -
v_gene: TRBV19
len: 15
abundance: -
j_gene: TRBJ2-1

CDR3aa: CASSSFLFEAFF
CDR3nt: TGTGCCAGCAGTTCTTTTTTGTTTGAAGCTTTCTTT
d_gene: -
v_gene: TRBV28
len: 12
abundance: -
j_gene: TRBJ1-1

CDR3aa: CSVWDTYEQYF
CDR3nt: TGCAGCGTTTGGGACACCTACGAGCAGTACTTC
d_gene: -
v_gene: TRBV29-1
len: 11
abundance: -
j_gene: TRBJ2-7

CDR3aa: CASSRTGTYEQYF
CDR3nt: TGTGCCAGCAGTCGGACGGGAACCTACGAGCAGTACTTC
d_gene: -
v_gene: TRBV28
len: 13
abundance: -
j_gene: TRBJ2-7

CDR3aa: CASSSHQGGRDYGYTF
CDR3nt: TGTGCCAGCAGTTCCCATCAGGGCGGGAGGGACTATGGCTACACCTTC
d_gene: -
v_gene: TRBV28
len: 16
abundance: -
j_gene: TRBJ1-2

CDR3aa: CASSLEQGTDTQYF
CDR3nt: TGTGCCAGCAGTTTAGAACAGGGCACAGATACGCAGTATTTT
d_gene: -
v_gene: TRBV28
len: 14
abundance: -
j_gene: TRBJ2-3

CDR3aa: CASSPAGLTDTQYF
CDR3nt: TGTGCCAGCTCACCGGCGGGGCTTACAGATACGCAGTATTTT
d_gene: -
v_gene: TRBV18
len: 14
abundance: -
j_gene: TRBJ2-3

CDR3aa: CASSLLAGGRSEQYF
CDR3nt: TGTGCCAGCAGTTTACTAGCGGGAGGGCGTAGCGAGCAGTACTTC
d_gene: TRBD2
v_gene: TRBV27
len: 15
abundance: -
j_gene: TRBJ2-7

CDR3aa: CASSLGRGRPGEQFF
CDR3nt: TGTGCCAGCAGTTTAGGGCGCGGGCGACCCGGTGAGCAGTTCTTC
d_gene: -
v_gene: TRBV28
len: 15
abundance: -
j_gene: TRBJ2-1

CDR3aa: CASSLTTEQYF
CDR3nt: TGTGCCAGCAGCTTAACCACAGAGCAGTACTTC
d_gene: -
v_gene: TRBV7-2
len: 11
abundance: few
j_gene: TRBJ2-7

CDR3aa: CASSRPRPRGSTGELFF
CDR3nt: TGTGCCAGTAGTCGCCCGCGCCCGCGGGGGTCCACCGGGGAGCTGTTTTTT
d_gene: TRBD2
v_gene: TRBV19
len: 17
abundance: -
j_gene: TRBJ2-2

CDR3aa: CSASPGQNSPLHF
CDR3nt: TGCAGTGCTAGTCCAGGACAAAATTCACCCCTCCACTTT
d_gene: -
v_gene: TRBV20-1
len: 13
abundance: -
j_gene: TRBJ1-6

CDR3aa: CASSLLGVGEKLFF
CDR3nt: TGTGCCAGCAGCTTATTAGGGGTTGGGGAAAAACTGTTTTTT
d_gene: -
v_gene: TRBV11-2
len: 14
abundance: -
j_gene: TRBJ1-4

CDR3aa: CASSHPTGGGKNIQYF
CDR3nt: TGCGCCAGCAGCCACCCCACAGGGGGAGGCAAAAACATTCAGTACTTC
d_gene: TRBD1
v_gene: TRBV4-1
len: 16
abundance: -
j_gene: TRBJ2-4

CDR3aa: CAWNLGAGSTDTQYF
CDR3nt: TGTGCCTGGAATCTTGGAGCGGGAAGCACAGATACGCAGTATTTT
d_gene: TRBD2
v_gene: TRBV30
len: 15
abundance: -
j_gene: TRBJ2-3

CDR3aa: CASSLSASNTIYF
CDR3nt: TGTGCCAGCAGTTTATCAGCGTCGAACACCATATATTTT
d_gene: -
v_gene: TRBV27
len: 13
abundance: -
j_gene: TRBJ1-3

CDR3aa: CASRTAAGNTIYF
CDR3nt: TGTGCCAGCAGGACAGCAGCCGGAAACACCATATATTTT
d_gene: -
v_gene: TRBV27
len: 13
abundance: -
j_gene: TRBJ1-3

CDR3aa: CASSLVGGRAGNEQFF
CDR3nt: TGTGCCAGCAGCTTGGTTGGCGGGAGGGCCGGCAATGAGCAGTTCTTC
d_gene: TRBD2
v_gene: TRBV5-5
len: 16
abundance: -
j_gene: TRBJ2-1

CDR3aa: CSVGREGDTEAFF
CDR3nt: TGCAGCGTTGGCAGGGAAGGAGACACTGAAGCTTTCTTT
d_gene: -
v_gene: TRBV29-1
len: 13
abundance: -
j_gene: TRBJ1-1

CDR3aa: CASSLWDSHTGELFF
CDR3nt: TGTGCCAGCAGCCTATGGGACAGCCACACCGGGGAGCTGTTTTTT
d_gene: TRBD1
v_gene: TRBV9
len: 15
abundance: -
j_gene: TRBJ2-2

CDR3aa: CASSITYEQYF
CDR3nt: TGTGCCAGCAGTATAACCTACGAGCAGTACTTC
d_gene: -
v_gene: TRBV2
len: 11
abundance: -
j_gene: TRBJ2-7

CDR3aa: CASSRGGARVEETQYF
CDR3nt: TGCGCCAGCAGCAGAGGGGGGGCGAGGGTGGAAGAGACCCAGTACTTC
d_gene: -
v_gene: TRBV5-1
len: 16
abundance: -
j_gene: TRBJ2-5

CDR3aa: CASSITVNTEAFF
CDR3nt: TGTGCCAGTAGTATTACAGTGAACACTGAAGCTTTCTTT
d_gene: -
v_gene: TRBV19
len: 13
abundance: -
j_gene: TRBJ1-1

CDR3aa: CASRIGAGHGYTF
CDR3nt: TGTGCCAGCAGAATAGGGGCAGGGCATGGCTACACCTTC
d_gene: -
v_gene: TRBV7-2
len: 13
abundance: -
j_gene: TRBJ1-2

CDR3aa: CASRAGGVNTEAFF
CDR3nt: TGTGCCAGCAGAGCAGGGGGCGTGAACACTGAAGCTTTCTTT
d_gene: TRBD1
v_gene: TRBV28
len: 14
abundance: once
j_gene: TRBJ1-1

CDR3aa: CASRALQGGNTEAFF
CDR3nt: TGTGCCAGCCGGGCGTTACAGGGGGGAAACACTGAAGCTTTCTTT
d_gene: TRBD1
v_gene: TRBV2
len: 15
abundance: few
j_gene: TRBJ1-1

CDR3aa: CASTSGDRVGGYTF
CDR3nt: TGTGCCAGCACCTCGGGGGACAGGGTTGGCGGCTACACCTTC
d_gene: TRBD1
v_gene: TRBV28
len: 14
abundance: -
j_gene: TRBJ1-2

CDR3aa: CASSSAGTQGEKLFF
CDR3nt: TGCGCCAGCAGTTCCGCCGGGACTCAAGGGGAAAAACTGTTTTTT
d_gene: -
v_gene: TRBV5-1
len: 15
abundance: -
j_gene: TRBJ1-4

CDR3aa: CASSLSGGQPQHF
CDR3nt: TGTGCCAGCAGCTTATCGGGCGGGCAGCCCCAGCATTTT
d_gene: -
v_gene: TRBV11-2
len: 13
abundance: -
j_gene: TRBJ1-5

CDR3aa: CASSLSGQGRNTEAFF
CDR3nt: TGCGCCAGCAGCTTGTCCGGACAGGGACGGAACACTGAAGCTTTCTTT
d_gene: TRBD1
v_gene: TRBV5-1
len: 16
abundance: few
j_gene: TRBJ1-1

CDR3aa: CASGPAGSPAGAFF
CDR3nt: TGTGCTAGTGGTCCCGCCGGCTCCCCGGCGGGAGCTTTCTTT
d_gene: -
v_gene: TRBV12-5
len: 14
abundance: -
j_gene: TRBJ1-1

CDR3aa: CASSTRPAGTDTQYF
CDR3nt: TGTGCCAGCAGCACGCGCCCGGCGGGCACAGATACGCAGTATTTT
d_gene: -
v_gene: TRBV7-9
len: 15
abundance: -
j_gene: TRBJ2-3

CDR3aa: CASSQQGQFFF
CDR3nt: TGTGCCAGCAGCCAACAGGGTCAATTTTTCTTT
d_gene: -
v_gene: TRBV3-1/TRBV3-2
len: 11
abundance: -
j_gene: TRBJ1-1

CDR3aa: CASSFADTQYF
CDR3nt: TGTGCCAGCAGCTTCGCAGATACGCAGTATTTT
d_gene: -
v_gene: TRBV5-6
len: 11
abundance: -
j_gene: TRBJ2-3

CDR3aa: CASSFPGGDGYTF
CDR3nt: TGTGCCAGCAGCTTCCCCGGGGGGGATGGCTACACCTTC
d_gene: -
v_gene: TRBV5-4
len: 13
abundance: -
j_gene: TRBJ1-2

CDR3aa: CASSSAPRGSGRTDTQYF
CDR3nt: TGTGCCAGCAGCTCCGCACCTCGGGGGAGCGGGAGGACAGATACGCAGTATTTT
d_gene: TRBD2
v_gene: TRBV5-5
len: 18
abundance: -
j_gene: TRBJ2-3

CDR3aa: CASSTTQGSYEQYF
CDR3nt: TGTGCCAGCAGTACGACACAGGGCTCCTACGAGCAGTACTTC
d_gene: -
v_gene: TRBV6-5
len: 14
abundance: -
j_gene: TRBJ2-7

CDR3aa: CASSQDNYEDWNTEAFF
CDR3nt: TGTGCCAGCAGCCAAGACAATTACGAGGACTGGAACACTGAAGCTTTCTTT
d_gene: -
v_gene: TRBV14
len: 17
abundance: -
j_gene: TRBJ1-1

CDR3aa: CASTKRQIYGYTF
CDR3nt: TGTGCCAGCACCAAGAGGCAGATCTATGGCTACACCTTC
d_gene: -
v_gene: TRBV2
len: 13
abundance: -
j_gene: TRBJ1-2